Below, one TCR beta chain is given with its context. What it recognizes is unknown. This entry belongs to a study of cytomegalovirus exposure and HLA in healthy donors. Study-wide points: The authors listed over 150 TCR beta chains as cytomegalovirus-associated. An assumption of roughly uniform sequencing depth across donors underlay the presence/absence analyses. The authors excluded some V segments, including TRBV6-2 and TRBV6-3, as indistinguishable.

V was trimmed by 5 bases and J by 4 bases, leaving 19 bases between them. The CDR3 runs to 16 residues. Germline CDR1 reads SGHRS; CDR2 reads YFSETQ. PCR primers comprised 60 Vbeta and 13 Jbeta primers. The method was immunoSEQ multiplex PCR; TCRdb's version includes in-frame clones alone and lacks a portion of them. Counted here are some 200,000 clones, almost 70% occurring once; the ten biggest clones make up less than 3%. The chain uses TRBV5-1 and TRBJ2-1, with D perhaps TRBD1 (5 bases). The specimen sequenced was PBMCs. This sequence originates from a man aged 35-49 years in good health and CMV-seropositive. CDR3 in DNA: TGCGCCAGCAGTGGGGCCTCTACTCCCCCGTACAATGAGCAGTTCTTC. This codes for CASSGASTPPYNEQFF.